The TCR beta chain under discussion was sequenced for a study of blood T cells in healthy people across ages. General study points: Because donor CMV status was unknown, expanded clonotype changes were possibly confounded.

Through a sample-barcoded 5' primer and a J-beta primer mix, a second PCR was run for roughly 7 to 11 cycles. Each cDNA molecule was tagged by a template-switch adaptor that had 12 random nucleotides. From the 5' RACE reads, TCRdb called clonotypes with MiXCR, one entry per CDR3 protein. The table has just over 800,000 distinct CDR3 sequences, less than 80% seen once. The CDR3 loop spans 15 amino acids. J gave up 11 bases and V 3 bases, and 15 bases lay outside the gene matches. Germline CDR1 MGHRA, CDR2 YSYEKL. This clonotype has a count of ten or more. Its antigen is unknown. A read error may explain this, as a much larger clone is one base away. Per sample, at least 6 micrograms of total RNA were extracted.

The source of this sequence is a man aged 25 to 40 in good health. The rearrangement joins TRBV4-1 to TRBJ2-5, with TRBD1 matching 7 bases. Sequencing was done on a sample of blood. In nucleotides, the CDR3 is TGCGCCAGCAGCCATCGGGACAGCTCTCGGGGTGAGCAGTACTTC. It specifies CASSHRDSSRGEQYF.